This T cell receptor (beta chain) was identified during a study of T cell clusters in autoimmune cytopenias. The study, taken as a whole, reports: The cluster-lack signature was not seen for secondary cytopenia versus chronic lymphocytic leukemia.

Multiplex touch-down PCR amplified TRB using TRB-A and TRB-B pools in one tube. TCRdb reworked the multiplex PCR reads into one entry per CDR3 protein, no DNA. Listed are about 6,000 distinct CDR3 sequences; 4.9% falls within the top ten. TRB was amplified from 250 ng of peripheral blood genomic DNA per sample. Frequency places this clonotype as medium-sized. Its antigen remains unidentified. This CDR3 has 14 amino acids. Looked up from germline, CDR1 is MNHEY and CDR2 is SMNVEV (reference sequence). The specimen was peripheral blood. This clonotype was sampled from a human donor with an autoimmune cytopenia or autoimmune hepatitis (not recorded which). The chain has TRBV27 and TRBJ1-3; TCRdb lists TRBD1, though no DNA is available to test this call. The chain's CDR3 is CASRPGQGGNTIYF.